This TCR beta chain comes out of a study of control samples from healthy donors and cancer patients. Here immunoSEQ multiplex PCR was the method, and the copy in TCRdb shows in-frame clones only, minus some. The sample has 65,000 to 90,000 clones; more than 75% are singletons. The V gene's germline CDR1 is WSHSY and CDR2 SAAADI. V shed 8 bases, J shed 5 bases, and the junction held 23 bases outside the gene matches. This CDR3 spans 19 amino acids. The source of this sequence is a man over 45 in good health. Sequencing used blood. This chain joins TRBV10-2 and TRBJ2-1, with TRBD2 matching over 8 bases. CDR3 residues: CASFSPSGGGDPIHNEQFF. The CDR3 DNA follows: TGCGCCAGCTTCTCCCCTTCCGGGGGGGGCGACCCCATACACAATGAGCAGTTCTTC.